Listed here are 9 T cell receptor beta chains from one sample, sequenced in a study of T-cell reconstitution after alpha-beta-depleted transplantation in children. It was with unique molecular identifiers that the TCRbeta library was prepared. TCRdb re-analysed the PCR reads in MiXCR, keeping a single row per CDR3 protein. The sample has some 120,000 distinct CDR3 sequences; about 9.5% are singletons. Sample: PBMCs, mostly from graft donor cells, taken 180 days after TCRalphabeta/CD19-depleted stem cell transplant. The receptors were sampled from a girl under three years old who had a stem cell transplant for combined immunodeficiency, so the T cells may come from the graft donor.

The rearrangement links TRBV9 to TRBJ2-2; TRBD1 is a possible D gene (5 bases). Germline loops: CDR1 SGDLS, CDR2 YYNGEE. Trimming pared 4 bases from V and 5 bases from J, leaving 12 bases between. The CDR3 sequence is 14 residues long. The CDR3 region is CASSKGRVTGELFF. Written as DNA, the CDR3 is TGTGCCAGCAGCAAAGGCAGGGTAACCGGGGAGCTGTTTTTT.

V is TRBV20-1 and J is TRBJ1-4; D remains unclear. V dropped 1 base and J dropped 7 bases, with 10 bases sitting between them. CDR1 is DFQATT and CDR2 is SNEGSKA in the germline V gene (reference sequence). The CDR3 has 13 residues. The CDR3 loop reads CSARVGMGEKLFF. As DNA, the CDR3 is TGCAGTGCTAGAGTAGGAATGGGTGAAAAACTGTTTTTT.

This sequence joins TRBV10-3 and TRBJ2-5, with 7 bases identical to TRBD1. Germline CDR1 ENHRY, CDR2 SYGVKD. The CDR3 is made up of 16 amino acids. The J segment lost 3 bases and the V segment lost 3 bases, leaving 10 bases of the junction unmatched. In DNA, the CDR3 is TGTGCCATCAGTGATCGCGTCAAGGGGGCAAAAGAGACCCAGTACTTC. Protein product: CAISDRVKGAKETQYF.

This clonotype turned up a few times. The chain joins TRBV5-1 to TRBJ2-5; D is perhaps TRBD2 (6 bases). V was clipped by 1 base and J by 5 bases, with 21 bases between them. CDR1 SGHRS and CDR2 YFSETQ come from the germline V gene. This CDR3 has 17 residues. The CDR3 bases are TGCGCCAGCAGCTTGAGGGTAGCGGCCTACCCTGGGGAGACCCAGTACTTC. Its protein product is CASSLRVAAYPGETQYF.

The CDR3 DNA reads as TGCGCCAGCAGCGGGGTCTACACCGGGGAGCTGTTTTTT. This gives the protein CASSGVYTGELFF. V gene TRBV5-1 combines with J gene TRBJ2-2, with D unclear. V lost 4 bases, J lost 3 bases, and 7 bases lay in between. From germline, CDR1 is SGHRS and CDR2 YFSETQ. The CDR3 runs to 13 residues.

Only a few counts were recorded for this clonotype. V gene TRBV7-2 combines with J gene TRBJ2-2; 8 nucleotides align to TRBD2. The CDR3 sequence is 15 residues long. Germline-derived CDR1 and CDR2 are SGHTA and FQGNSA. J lost 4 bases, V lost 8 bases, and 9 bases had no gene match. The CDR3 spells CASSVAGGLTGELFF. The DNA of the CDR3 is TGTGCCAGCTCGGTGGCGGGGGGTCTCACCGGGGAGCTGTTTTTT.

This clonotype was seen a few times. J is TRBJ1-5 and V is TRBV20-1; D call uncertain. This CDR3 spans 13 amino acids. Trimming removed 1 base at V and 3 bases at J, with 7 bases between. Per the germline V gene, CDR1 is DFQATT and CDR2 is SNEGSKA (reference sequence). The DNA of the CDR3 is TGCAGTGCTAGAGTAGGTTACAATCAGCCCCAGCATTTT. Translated, it gives CSARVGYNQPQHF.

The chain joins TRBV12-3 or TRBV12-4 to TRBJ1-6, with TRBD1 matching over 8 bases. The CDR3 consists of 15 residues. V lost 4 bases and J lost 3; bases outside the gene matches: 2. CDR3 sequence: CASSWGTGYNSPLHF. The CDR3 DNA reads TGTGCCAGCAGTTGGGGGACAGGCTATAATTCACCCCTCCACTTT.

This clonotype was counted only a few times. The rearrangement uses TRBV5-1 and TRBJ1-2; TRBD1 matches 8 bases. In germline, CDR1 is SGHRS, CDR2 YFSETQ. This CDR3 comprises 12 residues. J lost 8 bases, V lost 4 bases, and 4 bases had no gene match. CDR3 loop: CASSLGQGGYTF. CDR3 sequence (DNA): TGCGCCAGCAGCCTAGGACAGGGCGGCTACACCTTC.